One sample yielded the 8 T cell receptor beta chains listed below, sequenced in a study of control samples from healthy donors and cancer patients. Some clones are missing from TCRdb's copy, which holds only in-frame ones; the method was immunoSEQ multiplex PCR. The sample shows approximately 140,000 clones, 93% of them seen only once. Material for sequencing was blood. These receptor sequences come from a man aged 18-30 years in good health.

This clone was observed a single time. This chain connects TRBV4-2 to TRBJ1-1; D perhaps matches TRBD1 (5 bases). The CDR3 length is 15 residues. The germline gives CDR1 LGHNA, CDR2 YNFKEQ. Trimming pared 3 bases from V and 1 base from J, leaving 12 bases between. DNA for the CDR3: TGTGCCAGCAGCCAGCGGGGACTGCCGAACACTGAAGCTTTCTTT. Translation: CASSQRGLPNTEAFF.

This chain links TRBV2 with TRBJ2-5; D remains ambiguous. Trimming pared 6 bases from V and 1 base from J, leaving 21 bases between. Germline CDR1 SNHLY, CDR2 FYNNEI. This CDR3 is 17 amino acids long. This CDR3 is CASRLHSRADGQETQYF. The CDR3 nucleotides read TGTGCCAGCAGACTCCATTCCCGGGCGGACGGCCAAGAGACCCAGTACTTC.

The genes are TRBV5-1 and TRBJ2-7, with 11 bases identical to TRBD2. V was clipped by 4 bases and J by 0 bases; unmatched bases: 6. Germline values: CDR1 SGHRS, CDR2 YFSETQ. This CDR3 has 16 residues. CDR3 sequence reads: CASSEGTSGSSYEQYF. For the CDR3, the DNA is TGCGCCAGCAGCGAGGGGACTAGCGGTTCCTCCTACGAGCAGTACTTC.

The chain employs TRBV6-5 and TRBJ2-3; 7 nucleotides align to TRBD2. The V and J ends lost 10 bases and 2 bases, in that order; junction bases with no gene match: 9. The CDR3 is 14 amino acids. CDR1 is MNHEY, CDR2 SVGAGI, per germline. CDR3 residues: CATMQRGDTDTQYF. CDR3 bases: TGTGCCACTATGCAGCGGGGAGACACAGATACGCAGTATTTT.

On this clone: The same CDR3 also results from other DNA sequences found in this sample. This chain uses TRBV6-2 or TRBV6-3 with TRBJ2-7; D remains ambiguous. CDR1 is MNHEY, CDR2 SVGEGT, per germline. V lost 6 bases to trimming and J lost 4 bases, with 7 bases between them. This CDR3 has 11 residues. The CDR3 sequence: CASSPAYEQYF. CDR3 nucleotides: TGTGCCAGCAGCCCCGCTTACGAGCAGTACTTC.

The V gene is TRBV4-2, the J gene TRBJ2-7; TRBD1 might be the D (6 bases). The CDR3 is made up of 14 amino acids. V shed 1 base and J shed 1 base, with 8 bases lying between them. Germline lookup yields CDR1 LGHNA and CDR2 YNFKEQ. The CDR3 region has the DNA TGTGCCAGCAGCCAAGCGGACAGTTCCTACGAGCAGTACTTC. Amino acids: CASSQADSSYEQYF.

The gene calls are TRBV27 and TRBJ1-1; D is unclear. The V and J ends lost 2 bases and 7 bases respectively, with 14 bases between them. This CDR3 has 14 residues. The germline V gene encodes CDR1 MNHEY and CDR2 SMNVEV (reference sequence). The CDR3 spells CASSLLYPRGEAFF. As DNA, the CDR3 is TGTGCCAGCAGTTTACTATACCCCCGTGGTGAAGCTTTCTTT.

V usage is TRBV30 and J usage is TRBJ1-1; D is undetermined. Per the germline V gene, CDR1 is GTSNPN and CDR2 is SVGIG (reference sequence). The V end lost 4 bases, the J end lost 8 bases, and 11 bases lay between the germline ends. The CDR3 sequence is 11 residues long. This chain's CDR3 is CAWTAIGEAFF. The CDR3 DNA follows: TGTGCCTGGACCGCGATCGGGGAAGCTTTCTTT.